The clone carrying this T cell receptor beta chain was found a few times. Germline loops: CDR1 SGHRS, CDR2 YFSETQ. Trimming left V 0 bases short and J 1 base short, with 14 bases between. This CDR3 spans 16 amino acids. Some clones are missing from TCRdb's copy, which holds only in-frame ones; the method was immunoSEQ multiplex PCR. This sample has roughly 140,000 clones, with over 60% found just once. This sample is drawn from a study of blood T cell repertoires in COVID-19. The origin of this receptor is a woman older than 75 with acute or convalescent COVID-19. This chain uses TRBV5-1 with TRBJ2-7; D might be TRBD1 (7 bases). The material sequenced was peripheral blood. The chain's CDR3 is CASSLVPGGLSYEQYF. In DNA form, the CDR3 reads TGCGCCAGCAGCTTGGTTCCAGGGGGGCTTTCCTACGAGCAGTACTTC.